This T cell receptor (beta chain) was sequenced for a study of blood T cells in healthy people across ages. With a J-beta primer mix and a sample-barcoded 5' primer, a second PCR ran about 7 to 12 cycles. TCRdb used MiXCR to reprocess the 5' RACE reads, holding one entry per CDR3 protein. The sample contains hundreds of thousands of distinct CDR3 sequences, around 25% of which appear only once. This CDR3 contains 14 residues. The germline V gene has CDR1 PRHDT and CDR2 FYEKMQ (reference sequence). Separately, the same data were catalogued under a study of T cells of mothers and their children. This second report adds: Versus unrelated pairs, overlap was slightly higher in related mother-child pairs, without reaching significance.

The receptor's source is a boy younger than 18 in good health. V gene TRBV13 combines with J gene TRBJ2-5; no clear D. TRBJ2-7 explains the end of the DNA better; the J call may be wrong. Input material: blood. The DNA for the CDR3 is TGTGCCAGCAGCTTAGTAGGGCCGGACTACGAGCAGTACTTC. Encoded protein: CASSLVGPDYEQYF.